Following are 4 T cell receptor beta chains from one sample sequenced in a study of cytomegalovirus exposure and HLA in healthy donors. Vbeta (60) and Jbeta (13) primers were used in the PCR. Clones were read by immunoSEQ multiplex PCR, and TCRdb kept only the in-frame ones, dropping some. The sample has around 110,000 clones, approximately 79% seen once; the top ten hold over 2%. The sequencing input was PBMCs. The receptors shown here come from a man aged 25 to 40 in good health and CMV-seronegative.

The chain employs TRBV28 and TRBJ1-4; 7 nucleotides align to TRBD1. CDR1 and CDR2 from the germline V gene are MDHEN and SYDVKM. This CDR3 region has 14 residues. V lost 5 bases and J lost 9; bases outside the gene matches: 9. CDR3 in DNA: TGTGCCAGCAGTGTCGACAGGGAGATGCAAAAACTGTTTTTT. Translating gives CASSVDREMQKLFF.

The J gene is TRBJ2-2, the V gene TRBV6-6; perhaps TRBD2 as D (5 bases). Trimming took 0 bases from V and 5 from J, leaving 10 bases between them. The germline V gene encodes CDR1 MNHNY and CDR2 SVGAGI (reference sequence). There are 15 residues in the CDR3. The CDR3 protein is CASSYSSEGTGELFF. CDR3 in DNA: TGTGCCAGCAGTTACTCGTCAGAGGGTACCGGGGAGCTGTTTTTT.

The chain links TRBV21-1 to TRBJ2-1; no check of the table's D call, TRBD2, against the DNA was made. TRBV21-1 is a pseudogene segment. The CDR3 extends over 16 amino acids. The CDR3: CASSPGLAGGANEQFF. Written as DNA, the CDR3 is TGTGCCAGCAGCCCGGGACTAGCGGGGGGCGCCAATGAGCAGTTCTTC.

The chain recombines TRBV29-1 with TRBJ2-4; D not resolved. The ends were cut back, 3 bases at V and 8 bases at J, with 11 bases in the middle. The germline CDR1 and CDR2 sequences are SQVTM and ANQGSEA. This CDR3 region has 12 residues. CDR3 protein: CSVDMGQDIQYF. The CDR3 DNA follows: TGCAGCGTTGACATGGGTCAGGACATTCAGTACTTC.